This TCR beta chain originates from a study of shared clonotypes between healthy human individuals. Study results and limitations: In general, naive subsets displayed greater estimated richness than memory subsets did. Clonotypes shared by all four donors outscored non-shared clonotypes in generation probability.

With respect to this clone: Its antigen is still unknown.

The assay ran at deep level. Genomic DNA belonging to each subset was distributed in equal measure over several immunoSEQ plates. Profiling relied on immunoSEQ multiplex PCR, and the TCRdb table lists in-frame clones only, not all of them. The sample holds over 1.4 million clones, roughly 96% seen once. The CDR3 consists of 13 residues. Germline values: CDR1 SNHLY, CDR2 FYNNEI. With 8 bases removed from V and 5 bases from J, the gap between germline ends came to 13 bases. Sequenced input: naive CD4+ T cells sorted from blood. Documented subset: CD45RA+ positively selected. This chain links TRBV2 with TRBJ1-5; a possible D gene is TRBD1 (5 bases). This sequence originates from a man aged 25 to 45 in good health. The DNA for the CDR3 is TGTGCCAGCCGTCAGGGCATGGATCAGCCCCAGCATTTT. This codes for CASRQGMDQPQHF.